A single sample gave rise to the 23 T cell receptor beta chains below, sequenced in a study of blood T cell repertoires in COVID-19. TCRdb's table, derived via immunoSEQ multiplex PCR, lists solely in-frame clones and lacks some. The sample shows some 210,000 clones, more than 70% of them seen only once. The sample comprised PBMCs or T cells enriched from blood (not recorded which). These receptors were obtained from a man aged 30-40 years with acute COVID-19.

The chain recombines TRBV19 with TRBJ1-5; D perhaps matches TRBD1 (5 bases). V shed 7 bases and J shed 7 bases, with 20 bases lying between them. CDR3 length: 15 amino acids. In germline, CDR1 is LNHDA, CDR2 SQIVND (reference sequence). The CDR3 sequence: CASNTGTGGYQPQHF. The CDR3 DNA sequence: TGTGCCAGTAACACCGGGACCGGGGGATACCAGCCCCAGCATTTT.

This clone was seen a handful of times. The chain employs TRBV18 and TRBJ1-6; D call uncertain. V lost 1 base and J lost 2, with 9 bases in between. This CDR3 has 16 residues. Germline CDR1 is KGHSH and CDR2 is LQKENI. In nucleotides, the CDR3 is TGTGCCAGCTCACCACAAGGGAGCGCCTATAATTCACCCCTCCACTTT. It is translated as CASSPQGSAYNSPLHF.

V usage is TRBV2 and J usage is TRBJ1-5; no firm D call. This CDR3 is 17 amino acids long. Germline CDR1 and CDR2: SNHLY and FYNNEI. V was trimmed by 6 bases and J by 5 bases, leaving 23 bases between them. CDR3 sequence: CASRSRSVGVVDQPQHF. The CDR3, as DNA: TGTGCCAGCAGGAGCCGTAGCGTCGGGGTTGTGGATCAGCCCCAGCATTTT.

The chain couples TRBV6-6 to TRBJ2-1, with a weak D call TRBD1 (6 bases). V was pared by 2 bases and J by 6 bases, with 11 bases between. The CDR3 sequence is 14 residues long. Germline CDR1 reads MNHNY; CDR2 reads SVGAGI (reference sequence). CDR3 loop: CASSYVGASNEQFF. CDR3 DNA: TGTGCCAGCAGTTACGTGGGGGCGTCCAATGAGCAGTTCTTC.

The chain combines TRBV6-5 with TRBJ1-2, with 7 bases identical to TRBD1. From germline, CDR1 is MNHEY and CDR2 SVGAGI. The CDR3 runs to 12 residues. V lost 6 bases, J lost 6 bases, and 4 bases stayed unmatched. Here the CDR3 reads CASSWDRDGYTF. The CDR3 bases are TGTGCCAGCAGCTGGGACAGAGATGGCTACACCTTC.

This clone turned up a few times. This chain joins TRBV7-6 and TRBJ2-7; D might be TRBD1 (6 bases). CDR1 and CDR2 (germline): SGHVS, FNYEAQ. The V end lost 1 base, the J end lost 5 bases, and 15 bases lay between the germline ends. The length of the CDR3 is 15 residues. The CDR3 is CASSLEVGAMDEQYF. DNA for the CDR3: TGTGCCAGCAGCTTAGAGGTGGGGGCGATGGACGAGCAGTACTTC. The entire variable domain, with the rest obtained from reference TRBV7-6 and TRBJ2-7, is as follows: GAGVSQSPRYKVTKRGQDVALRCDPISGHVSLYWYRQALGQGPEFLTYFNYEAQQDKSGLPNDRFSAERPEGSISTLTIQRTEQRDSAMYRCASSLEVGAMDEQYFGPGTRLTVT.

The chain recombines TRBV19 with TRBJ2-6; TRBD1 matches at 11 bases. The V segment lost 2 bases and the J segment 3 bases; nucleotides outside the gene matches: 9. This CDR3 has 19 residues. Germline values: CDR1 LNHDA, CDR2 SQIVND (reference sequence). The CDR3 sequence: CASSISSGTGGFGANVLTF. Here the CDR3 DNA reads TGTGCCAGTAGTATAAGTTCCGGGACAGGGGGTTTTGGGGCCAACGTCCTGACTTTC.

This chain joins TRBV5-1 and TRBJ1-2; D is perhaps TRBD1 (5 bases). The CDR3 is made up of 14 amino acids. Trimming removed 4 bases from V and 4 bases from J, with 14 bases in between. Germline V gene lookup returns CDR1 SGHRS and CDR2 YFSETQ. The CDR3 sequence: CASSDSGASYGYTF. In nucleotides, the CDR3 is TGCGCCAGCAGCGATAGTGGGGCGAGCTATGGCTACACCTTC.

This chain uses TRBV5-1 with TRBJ1-2, with D possibly being TRBD1 (5 bases). Germline V gene sequence: CDR1 SGHRS, CDR2 YFSETQ. Trimming took off 1 base at V and 6 bases at J, with 16 bases between the two ends. CDR3 size: 15 residues. The DNA of the CDR3 is TGCGCCAGCAGCTTGAATGGGGCGACCTATGATGGCTACACCTTC. Translating it yields CASSLNGATYDGYTF.

Concerning this clone: Distinct nucleotide sequences in the sample also encode this CDR3. The chain joins TRBV19 to TRBJ1-5, with D possibly matching TRBD1 (6 bases). Between the trimmed V and J ends, which lost 1 base and 6 bases, there was a span of 13 bases. Germline values: CDR1 LNHDA, CDR2 SQIVND (reference sequence). This CDR3 is 15 amino acids long. CDR3 amino acids: CASSIGGRRGQPQHF. For the CDR3, the DNA is TGTGCCAGTAGTATAGGGGGGCGCCGGGGTCAGCCCCAGCATTTT.

The chain combines TRBV11-2 with TRBJ1-2, with D possibly matching TRBD1 (5 bases). This CDR3 region has 14 residues. The V gene lost 5 bases and the J gene lost 3 bases, with 13 bases spanning the gap. The germline CDR1 and CDR2 sequences are SGHAT and FQNNGV. DNA for the CDR3: TGTGCCAGCAGCCGATCCGGGGACTACTATGGCTACACCTTC. Its protein is CASSRSGDYYGYTF.

The gene calls are TRBV28 and TRBJ1-2, with no clear D. The CDR3 runs to 12 residues. Germline V gene lookup returns CDR1 MDHEN and CDR2 SYDVKM. Trimming cost V 4 bases and J 5 bases, with 8 bases left between them. The CDR3 DNA reads TGTGCCAGCAGTTCGTCTAGTTATGGCTACACCTTC. Protein: CASSSSSYGYTF.

V gene TRBV30 combines with J gene TRBJ1-4; 9 nucleotides agree with TRBD1. The germline CDR1 and CDR2 sequences are GTSNPN and SVGIG (reference sequence). V dropped 6 bases and J dropped 8; count of bases not matched to a gene: 7. The CDR3 contains 13 residues. CDR3 nucleotides: TGTGCCTGTAGCCGGGACAGGGTCGAAAAACTGTTTTTT. Translating gives CACSRDRVEKLFF.

V gene TRBV12-3 or TRBV12-4 combines with J gene TRBJ2-7, with D possibly being TRBD2 (6 bases). Trimming shortened V by 7 bases and J by 3 bases, and 10 bases separated the two germline ends. There are 12 residues in the CDR3. The CDR3 loop is CASMEGRYEQYF. The CDR3 DNA reads as TGTGCCAGCATGGAGGGCCGCTACGAGCAGTACTTC.

This chain links TRBV11-2 with TRBJ2-7; D is unresolved. This CDR3 comprises 11 residues. Between the trimmed V and J ends, which lost 5 bases and 3 bases, there was a span of 5 bases. Germline V gene data show CDR1 as SGHAT and CDR2 as FQNNGV. The CDR3 sequence: CASSPYYEQYF. The CDR3 coding sequence is TGTGCCAGCAGCCCGTACTACGAGCAGTACTTC.

The rearrangement links TRBV11-2 to TRBJ2-7; the match to TRBD2 covers 8 bases. This CDR3 has 11 amino acids. From germline, CDR1 is SGHAT and CDR2 FQNNGV. Trimming cost V 4 bases and J 9 bases; bases outside gene matches: 2. This CDR3 is CASSSGRGQYF. CDR3 DNA: TGTGCCAGCAGCTCCGGGAGGGGGCAGTACTTC. Variable domain in full (rest from reference TRBV11-2 and TRBJ2-7): EAGVAQSPRYKIIEKRQSVAFWCNPISGHATLYWYQQILGQGPKLLIQFQNNGVVDDSQLPKDRFSAERLKGVDSTLKIQPAKLEDSAVYLCASSSGRGQYFGPGTRLTVT.

The V gene is TRBV19, the J gene TRBJ1-2; possibly TRBD1 for D (5 bases). CDR1 and CDR2 (germline): LNHDA, SQIVND (reference sequence). Trimming took 3 bases from V and 7 from J, leaving 9 bases between them. There are 12 residues in the CDR3. As DNA, the CDR3 is TGTGCCAGTAGTATTCAGGGAGGTGGCTACACCTTC. The encoded protein is CASSIQGGGYTF. The full variable domain, its missing parts supplied by reference TRBV19 and TRBJ1-2, is DGGITQSPKYLFRKEGQNVTLSCEQNLNHDAMYWYRQDPGQGLRLIYYSQIVNDFQKGDIAEGYSVSREKKESFPLTVTSAQKNPTAFYLCASSIQGGGYTFGSGTRLTVV.

The chain joins TRBV4-1 to TRBJ1-1; tentative D call: TRBD1 (6 bases). The CDR3 runs to 14 residues. Germline CDR1 and CDR2: MGHRA and YSYEKL. Trimming cost V 2 bases and J 1 base, with 8 bases left between them. CDR3 sequence reads: CASSQLGGNTEAFF. The CDR3 DNA reads as TGCGCCAGCAGCCAACTAGGGGGGAACACTGAAGCTTTCTTT.

This clone came up once. The chain couples TRBV24-1 to TRBJ2-7, with D possibly TRBD2 on 5 matching bases. Trimming took off 9 bases at V and 4 bases at J, with 9 bases between the two ends. Germline CDR1 and CDR2: KGHDR and SFDVKD. The CDR3 has 11 residues. The CDR3 DNA follows: TGTGCCACCTCCCGGGGTTACGAGCAGTACTTC. Encoded protein: CATSRGYEQYF.

The chain combines TRBV2 with TRBJ2-1, with TRBD1 identical over 11 bases. The J segment lost 4 bases and the V segment lost 11 bases, leaving 7 bases of the junction unmatched. The CDR3 contains 14 residues. In germline, CDR1 is SNHLY, CDR2 FYNNEI. For the CDR3, the DNA is TGTGCCCGTAAGGGGACAGGGGGGTACAATGAGCAGTTCTTC. It codes for CARKGTGGYNEQFF.

V is TRBV10-3 and J is TRBJ2-3; 9 bases are shared with TRBD1. CDR3 length: 15 residues. Per the germline V gene, CDR1 is ENHRY and CDR2 is SYGVKD. V was clipped by 3 bases and J by 5 bases; unmatched bases: 6. The CDR3, as DNA: TGTGCCATCAGTGATTGGGACAGGGCTGGAGATACGCAGTATTTT. Protein: CAISDWDRAGDTQYF.

This clone has a single count. V usage is TRBV18 and J usage is TRBJ2-7, with D tentatively TRBD1 (6 bases). The CDR3 has 15 residues. Trimming shortened V by 3 bases and J by 3 bases, and 15 bases separated the two germline ends. CDR1 is KGHSH, CDR2 LQKENI, per germline. The CDR3 is CASSPSRTVSYEQYF. The DNA for the CDR3 is TGTGCCAGCTCACCTTCGCGGACAGTGAGCTACGAGCAGTACTTC.

V usage is TRBV10-2 and J usage is TRBJ1-1, with 8 bases fitting TRBD1. After removal of 4 bases from V and 3 bases from J, the junction contained 4 bases not matched to a gene. This CDR3 has 14 amino acids. The V gene's germline CDR1 is WSHSY and CDR2 SAAADI. The CDR3 region is CASSAGQGDTEAFF. Here the CDR3 DNA reads TGCGCCAGCAGTGCTGGACAGGGAGACACTGAAGCTTTCTTT.